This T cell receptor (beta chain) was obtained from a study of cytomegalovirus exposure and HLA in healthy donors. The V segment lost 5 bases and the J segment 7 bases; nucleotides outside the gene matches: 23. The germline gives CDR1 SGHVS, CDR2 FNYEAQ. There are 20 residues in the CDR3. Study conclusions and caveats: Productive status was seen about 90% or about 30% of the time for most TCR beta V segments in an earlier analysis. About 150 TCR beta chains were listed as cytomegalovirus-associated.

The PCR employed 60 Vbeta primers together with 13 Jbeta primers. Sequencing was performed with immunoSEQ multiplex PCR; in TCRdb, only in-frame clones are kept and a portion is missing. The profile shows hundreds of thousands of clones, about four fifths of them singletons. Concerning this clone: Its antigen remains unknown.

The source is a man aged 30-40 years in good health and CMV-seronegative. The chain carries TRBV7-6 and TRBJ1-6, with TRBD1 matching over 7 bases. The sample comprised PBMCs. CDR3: CASSRTTPMSRGVVNSPLHF. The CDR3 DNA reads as TGTGCCAGCAGCCGAACCACCCCCATGAGCAGGGGGGTTGTGAATTCACCCCTCCACTTT.